This entry lists 29 T cell receptor beta chains sequenced from one sample in a study of T cells in Graves' hyperthyroidism and ophthalmopathy. TCR beta CDR3 regions were amplified from RNA. The primer set for the first-round RT-PCR of the TCR CDR3 was HTBI. TCRdb processed the multiplex PCR reads anew with MiXCR; each CDR3 protein has one entry. The sample holds roughly 380,000 distinct CDR3 sequences; more than 11% are singletons and the top ten take roughly 11%. Sequenced sample: blood. Every receptor here comes from a woman between 55 and 75 years old with Graves' hyperthyroidism.

There are a few counts of this clonotype. V gene TRBV19 combines with J gene TRBJ2-7; D not resolved. Per germline, CDR1 LNHDA and CDR2 SQIVND (reference sequence). This CDR3 comprises 14 residues. Deletions cut 1 base from V and 2 bases from J, with 9 bases between. As DNA, the CDR3 is TGTGCCAGTAGTATAGGACGACAAGCCTACGAGCAGTACTTC. It yields the protein CASSIGRQAYEQYF.

This clonotype appeared many times. The gene calls are TRBV5-6 and TRBJ2-7; D ambiguous. The V gene's germline CDR1 is SGHDT and CDR2 YYEEEE. V was pared by 0 bases and J by 5 bases, with 3 bases between. This CDR3 contains 11 residues. The CDR3 protein is CASSLEHEQYF. The CDR3 nucleotides are TGTGCCAGCAGCTTGGAGCACGAGCAGTACTTC.

To note about this clonotype: The junction and the germline gene differ at one end; a read error may be behind it. The rearrangement joins TRBV7-3 to TRBJ2-1; 12 nucleotides align to TRBD2. The CDR3 consists of 19 residues. The germline V gene has CDR1 SGHTA and CDR2 FQGTGA. CDR3 sequence: CASSQDKASGRASDNEQFF. CDR3 nucleotide sequence: TGCGCCAGCAGCCAAGATAAGGCTAGCGGGAGGGCCAGCGACAATGAGCAGTTCTTC. Full variable domain (missing parts from reference TRBV7-3 and TRBJ2-1): GAGVSQTPSNKVTEKGKYVELRCDPISGHTALYWYRQSLGQGPEFLIYFQGTGAADDSGLPNDRFFAVRPEGSVSTLKIQRTERGDSAVYLCASSQDKASGRASDNEQFFGPGTRLTVL.

There are many counts of this clonotype. V and J are TRBV20-1 and TRBJ1-1; 8 bases are shared with TRBD1. V dropped 1 base and J dropped 5; count of bases not matched to a gene: 9. The CDR3 runs 15 residues. Per germline, CDR1 DFQATT and CDR2 SNEGSKA (reference sequence). CDR3 DNA: TGCAGTGCTAGAGCGGGACAGGCCCTGGGGACTGAAGCTTTCTTT. Its protein is CSARAGQALGTEAFF.

In its sample, this clonotype was seen a few times. This sequence joins TRBV20-1 and TRBJ2-3; 8 bases are shared with TRBD2. The germline V gene encodes CDR1 DFQATT and CDR2 SNEGSKA (reference sequence). This CDR3 contains 13 residues. J gave up 8 bases and V 2 bases, and 6 bases lay outside the gene matches. CDR3 DNA: TGCAGTGCTAGAATTAGCGGGACGGCTACGCAGTATTTT. This encodes CSARISGTATQYF.

This clonotype turned up a few times. The gene calls are TRBV28 and TRBJ1-4, with D perhaps matching TRBD1 (5 bases). Trimming left V 3 bases short and J 4 bases short, with 9 bases between. Germline loops: CDR1 MDHEN, CDR2 SYDVKM. The CDR3 consists of 14 residues. The CDR3 nucleotides are TGTGCCAGCAGTTTCCGGGGCCTTAATGAAAAACTGTTTTTT. It is translated as CASSFRGLNEKLFF.

This clonotype was detected a few times. The chain is built from TRBV28 and TRBJ1-1; D not resolved. Trimming left V 5 bases short and J 4 bases short, with 14 bases between. This CDR3 contains 14 residues. Per the germline V gene, CDR1 is MDHEN and CDR2 is SYDVKM. As DNA, the CDR3 is TGTGCCAGCAGTAGCGGAGGAGGTCCCACTGAAGCTTTCTTT. Translated, it gives CASSSGGGPTEAFF.

The table lists this clonotype with many counts. The chain links TRBV6-1 to TRBJ2-7, with D possibly TRBD2 on 6 matching bases. With 3 bases removed from V and 1 base from J, the gap between germline ends came to 10 bases. The CDR3 totals 14 residues. CDR1 is MNHNS and CDR2 is SASEGT in the germline V gene. The CDR3 region is CASSEGGASYEQYF. In DNA, the CDR3 is TGTGCCAGCAGTGAGGGCGGGGCTTCCTACGAGCAGTACTTC.

In its sample, this clonotype was seen a few times. CDR3 DNA: TGCAGTGCTAGGCCGGGACAGCGCGGCTACACCTTC. Protein: CSARPGQRGYTF. The rearrangement joins TRBV20-1 to TRBJ1-2, with 7 bases aligning to TRBD1. V shed 3 bases and J 8 bases; nucleotides not matched to a gene: 6. The germline V gene encodes CDR1 DFQATT and CDR2 SNEGSKA (reference sequence). This CDR3 has 12 residues.

This clonotype appeared many times. J is TRBJ2-3 and V is TRBV20-1; TRBD2 matches 7 bases. V trimming: 3 bases; J trimming: 5 bases; junction bases outside the gene matches: 11. Germline loops: CDR1 DFQATT, CDR2 SNEGSKA (reference sequence). The CDR3 contains 15 residues. CDR3 bases: TGCAGTGCTAGTACAGCGGGACTACTTGAAGATACGCAGTATTTT. Protein sequence: CSASTAGLLEDTQYF.

This clonotype showed up many times. The rearrangement links TRBV20-1 to TRBJ2-7, with 8 bases lining up with TRBD1. Germline V lookup: CDR1 DFQATT, CDR2 SNEGSKA (reference sequence). V lost 6 bases to trimming and J lost 2 bases; unmatched junction nucleotides: 3. The CDR3 runs to 12 residues. CDR3 in amino acids: CSAGQGPYEQYF. CDR3 coding DNA: TGCAGTGCCGGACAGGGACCCTACGAGCAGTACTTC.

This clonotype has a handful of counts. The chain uses TRBV7-9 and TRBJ2-1; D call uncertain. There are 14 residues in the CDR3. CDR1 is SEHNR, CDR2 FQNEAQ, per germline (reference sequence). The germline V and J ends were trimmed by 2 bases and 5 bases, with 10 bases remaining between them. CDR3 protein: CASSLTFLNNEQFF. The CDR3 nucleotides are TGTGCCAGCAGCTTAACTTTTTTGAACAATGAGCAGTTCTTC.

This clonotype was seen repeatedly, ten times or more. The chain combines TRBV7-8 with TRBJ2-3; D not certain. V was shortened by 2 bases and J by 0 bases, with 12 bases between the two germline ends. This CDR3 is 16 amino acids long. Germline CDR1 is SGHVS and CDR2 is FQNEAQ. The CDR3: CASSLNGVSSTDTQYF. The CDR3 bases are TGTGCCAGCAGCTTAAACGGTGTTTCTAGCACAGATACGCAGTATTTT. The whole variable domain, remainder taken from reference TRBV7-8 and TRBJ2-3, is GAGVSQSPRYKVAKRGQDVALRCDPISGHVSLFWYQQALGQGPEFLTYFQNEAQLDKSGLPSDRFFAERPEGSVSTLKIQRTQQEDSAVYLCASSLNGVSSTDTQYFGPGTRLTVL.

This clonotype was detected only a few times. A much larger clone is a single base away; this may be a read error. This chain joins TRBV3-1 and TRBJ2-7; 10 nucleotides agree with TRBD2. Germline CDR1 LGHDT, CDR2 YNNKEL (reference sequence). V shed 7 bases, J shed 6 bases, and the junction held 9 bases outside the gene matches. This CDR3 spans 14 amino acids. The CDR3: CASKPTSGTAEQYF. The CDR3 bases are TGTGCCAGCAAACCTACTAGCGGGACTGCCGAGCAGTACTTC.

With regard to this clonotype: This may be a read error: a much more frequent sequence differs by one nucleotide. The rearrangement links TRBV5-1 to TRBJ1-3, with D possibly being TRBD1 (6 bases). This CDR3 is 16 amino acids long. V was shortened by 0 bases and J by 2 bases, with 12 bases between the two germline ends. Germline V gene lookup returns CDR1 SGHRS and CDR2 YFSETQ. CDR3 DNA sequence: TGCGCCAGCAGCTTGGCAGGGGCACTCCCTGGAAACACCATATATTTT. Encoded protein: CASSLAGALPGNTIYF.

In this sample, this clonotype turned up many times. V and J are TRBV5-1 and TRBJ1-2; 7 bases line up with TRBD1. From germline, CDR1 is SGHRS and CDR2 YFSETQ. This CDR3 spans 14 amino acids. Trimming removed 4 bases from V and 5 bases from J; junction bases left unmatched: 8. The chain's CDR3 is CASSQGVGAYGYTF. Here the CDR3 DNA reads TGCGCCAGCAGCCAGGGGGTCGGGGCATATGGCTACACCTTC.

This clonotype has ten or more counts. This rearrangement joins TRBV30 to TRBJ2-7; 7 bases line up with TRBD2. V dropped 8 bases and J dropped 3; count of bases not matched to a gene: 16. Germline lookup yields CDR1 GTSNPN and CDR2 SVGIG (reference sequence). CDR3 length equals 15 residues. CDR3 sequence: CAGWGGEWGNYEQYF. The CDR3 region has the DNA TGTGCCGGGTGGGGGGGGGAGTGGGGAAACTACGAGCAGTACTTC.

This clonotype was seen repeatedly, ten times or more. CDR3 sequence reads: CASSEDRKAFF. The CDR3 DNA is TGTGCCAGCAGTGAGGACAGGAAAGCTTTCTTT. This chain joins TRBV2 and TRBJ1-1, with TRBD1 matching 7 bases. The CDR3 has 11 residues. The germline V gene encodes CDR1 SNHLY and CDR2 FYNNEI. J lost 9 bases, V lost 3 bases, and 1 base had no gene match.

This clonotype was recorded at least ten times. The rearrangement joins TRBV6-2 or TRBV6-3 to TRBJ2-3; TRBD2 matches 12 bases. Looked up from germline, CDR1 is MNHEY and CDR2 is SVGEGT. The CDR3 is 18 residues long. The trim removed 2 bases at V and 4 bases at J, leaving 10 bases unmatched. CDR3 bases: TGTGCCAGCAGTTACCCGTCCCTAGCGGGAGGGCACCCAGATACGCAGTATTTT. Amino acids: CASSYPSLAGGHPDTQYF.

The chain uses TRBV5-4 and TRBJ1-1; no firm D call. CDR3 size: 12 residues. The germline V gene encodes CDR1 SGHNT and CDR2 YYREEE (reference sequence). Deletions cut 3 bases from V and 6 bases from J, with 9 bases between. The CDR3 DNA is TGTGCCAGCAGCTCCGTTTCGGCTGAAGCTTTCTTT. Translating gives CASSSVSAEAFF.

This clonotype came up many times. The chain carries TRBV11-2 and TRBJ1-5, with D unresolved. Germline V CDR1 and CDR2: SGHAT, FQNNGV. The V end lost 2 bases, the J end lost 7 bases, and 9 bases lay between the germline ends. The CDR3 is 13 residues long. This CDR3 reads CASSLSLGQPQHF. The CDR3 DNA reads as TGTGCCAGCAGCTTATCTTTGGGGCAGCCCCAGCATTTT.

Turning to this clonotype: Compared with germline, one end of the junction differs, possibly owing to a read error. The chain joins TRBV7-9 to TRBJ2-3; D gene unclear. Germline loops: CDR1 SEHNR, CDR2 FQNEAQ (reference sequence). The CDR3 runs to 16 residues. The CDR3 nucleotides read TGTGCCAGCAGCTTAGTCCCCCTAGGATTGGCAGATATGCAGTATTTT. The encoded protein is CASSLVPLGLADMQYF.

This clonotype was observed at least ten times. The chain links TRBV2 to TRBJ2-4; 8 positions agree with TRBD2. V lost 10 bases to trimming and J lost 0 bases; unmatched junction nucleotides: 5. The CDR3 loop spans 14 amino acids. Germline lookup yields CDR1 SNHLY and CDR2 FYNNEI. CDR3 residues: CANRGGQAKNIQYF. The CDR3 bases are TGTGCCAACCGCGGGGGGCAAGCCAAAAACATTCAGTACTTC.

At least ten counts were recorded for this clonotype. This rearrangement joins TRBV3-1 to TRBJ1-1; TRBD1 might be the D (6 bases). Between the trimmed V and J ends, which lost 4 bases and 5 bases, there was a span of 14 bases. Looked up from germline, CDR1 is LGHDT and CDR2 is YNNKEL (reference sequence). This CDR3 has 14 amino acids. The CDR3 DNA reads TGTGCCAGCAGCCCGCAGGGGTTTGGGACTGAAGCTTTCTTT. Translation: CASSPQGFGTEAFF.

This clonotype was detected ten times or more. The gene calls are TRBV29-1 and TRBJ1-1; no firm D call. Germline V lookup: CDR1 SQVTM, CDR2 ANQGSEA. The CDR3 sequence is 15 residues long. V lost 6 bases to trimming and J lost 0 bases, with 17 bases between them. The CDR3 sequence: CSVAGKLLLNTEAFF. CDR3 in DNA: TGCAGCGTCGCCGGGAAACTATTGTTGAACACTGAAGCTTTCTTT.

This clonotype was counted ten times or more. The V call is TRBV7-3, the J call TRBJ2-3, with 13 bases aligning to TRBD2. The CDR3 covers 16 residues. Trimming cost V 1 base and J 5 bases; bases outside gene matches: 3. Germline CDR1 reads SGHTA; CDR2 reads FQGTGA. The CDR3 reads CASSLKLAGGGDTQYF. CDR3 in DNA: TGTGCCAGCAGCTTAAAACTAGCGGGAGGGGGAGATACGCAGTATTTT.

The rearrangement uses TRBV4-1 and TRBJ1-1; 7 bases line up with TRBD1. The germline gives CDR1 MGHRA, CDR2 YSYEKL. The CDR3 consists of 13 residues. V was clipped by 8 bases and J by 3 bases; unmatched bases: 6. CDR3: CASGDSVYTEAFF. The CDR3, as DNA: TGCGCCAGCGGGGACAGTGTCTACACTGAAGCTTTCTTT.

The table lists this clonotype with many counts. The CDR3 nucleotides are TGTGCCTGGAGTTACAGGGCTTCTGAAGCTTTCTTT. Protein product: CAWSYRASEAFF. This chain joins TRBV30 and TRBJ1-1, with a possible D match to TRBD1 (6 bases). In germline, CDR1 is GTSNPN, CDR2 SVGIG (reference sequence). The CDR3 runs 12 residues. Trimming left V 2 bases short and J 6 bases short, with 10 bases between.

The sample holds many counts of this clonotype. This rearrangement joins TRBV29-1 to TRBJ2-7, with D tentatively TRBD1 or TRBD2 (5 bases each). Germline V CDR1 and CDR2: SQVTM, ANQGSEA. Trimming removed 0 bases at V and 6 bases at J, with 6 bases between. The CDR3 runs 11 residues. The chain's CDR3 is CSVEERGEQYF. CDR3 nucleotides: TGCAGCGTTGAAGAGAGGGGCGAGCAGTACTTC.